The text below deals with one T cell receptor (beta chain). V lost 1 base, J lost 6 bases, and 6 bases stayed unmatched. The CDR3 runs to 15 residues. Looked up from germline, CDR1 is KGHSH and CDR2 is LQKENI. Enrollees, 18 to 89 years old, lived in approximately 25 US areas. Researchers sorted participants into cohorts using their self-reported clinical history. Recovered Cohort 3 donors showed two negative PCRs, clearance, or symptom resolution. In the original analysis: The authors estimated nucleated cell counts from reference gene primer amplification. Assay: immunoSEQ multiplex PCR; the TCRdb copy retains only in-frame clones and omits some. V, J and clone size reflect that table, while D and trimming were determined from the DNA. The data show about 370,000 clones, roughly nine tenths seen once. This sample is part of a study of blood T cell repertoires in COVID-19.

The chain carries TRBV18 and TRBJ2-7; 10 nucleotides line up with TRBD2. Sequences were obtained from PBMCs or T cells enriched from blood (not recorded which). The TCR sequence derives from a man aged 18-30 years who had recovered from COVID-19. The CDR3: CASSPREAGGAEQYF. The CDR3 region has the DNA TGTGCCAGCTCACCACGGGAAGCGGGAGGGGCCGAGCAGTACTTC.